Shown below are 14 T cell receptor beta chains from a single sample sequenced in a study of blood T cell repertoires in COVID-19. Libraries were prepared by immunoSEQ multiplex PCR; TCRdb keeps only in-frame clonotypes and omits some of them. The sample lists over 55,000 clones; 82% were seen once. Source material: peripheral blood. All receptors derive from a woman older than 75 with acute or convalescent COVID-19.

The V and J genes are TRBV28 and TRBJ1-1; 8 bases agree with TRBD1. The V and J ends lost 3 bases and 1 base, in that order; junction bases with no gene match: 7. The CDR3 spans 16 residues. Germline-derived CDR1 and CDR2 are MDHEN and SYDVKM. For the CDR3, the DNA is TGTGCCAGCAGTTTTACGTTTGGGACAGGGAACACTGAAGCTTTCTTT. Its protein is CASSFTFGTGNTEAFF.

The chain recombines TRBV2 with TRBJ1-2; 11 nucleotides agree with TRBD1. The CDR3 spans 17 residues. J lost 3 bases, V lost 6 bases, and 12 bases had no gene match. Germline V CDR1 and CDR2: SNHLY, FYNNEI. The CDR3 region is CASSPGTGGLLDYGYTF. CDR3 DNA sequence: TGTGCCAGCAGCCCCGGGACAGGGGGTTTATTAGACTATGGCTACACCTTC.

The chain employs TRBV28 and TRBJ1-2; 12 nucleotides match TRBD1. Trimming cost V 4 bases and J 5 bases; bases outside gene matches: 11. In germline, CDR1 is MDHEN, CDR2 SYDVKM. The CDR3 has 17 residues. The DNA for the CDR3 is TGTGCCAGCAGTTCCCCCGGGACAGGGGGCGCCCGATATGGCTACACCTTC. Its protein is CASSSPGTGGARYGYTF.

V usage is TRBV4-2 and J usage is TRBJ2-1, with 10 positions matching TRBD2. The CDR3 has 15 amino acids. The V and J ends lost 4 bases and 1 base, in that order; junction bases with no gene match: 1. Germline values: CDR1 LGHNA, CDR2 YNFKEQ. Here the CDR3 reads CASSLAGGSYNEQFF. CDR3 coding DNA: TGTGCCAGCAGCCTAGCGGGAGGTTCCTACAATGAGCAGTTCTTC.

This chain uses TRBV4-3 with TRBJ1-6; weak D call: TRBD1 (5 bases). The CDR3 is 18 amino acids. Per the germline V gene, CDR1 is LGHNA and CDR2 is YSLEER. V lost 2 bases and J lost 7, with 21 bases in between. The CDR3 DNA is TGCGCCAGCAGCCAATGGGTAACGGGGGGGGATCTAAATTCACCCCTCCACTTT. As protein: CASSQWVTGGDLNSPLHF.

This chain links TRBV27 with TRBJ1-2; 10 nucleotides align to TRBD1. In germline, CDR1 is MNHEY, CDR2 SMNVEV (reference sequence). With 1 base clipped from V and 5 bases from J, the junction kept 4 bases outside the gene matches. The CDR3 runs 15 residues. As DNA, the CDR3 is TGTGCCAGCAGTTTATTTGGACAGGGGGGGTATGGCTACACCTTC. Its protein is CASSLFGQGGYGYTF.

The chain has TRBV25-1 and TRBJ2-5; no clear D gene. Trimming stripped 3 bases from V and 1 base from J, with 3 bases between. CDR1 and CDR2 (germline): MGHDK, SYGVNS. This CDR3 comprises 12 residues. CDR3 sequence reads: CASSDFQETQYF. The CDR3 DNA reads TGTGCCAGCAGTGACTTCCAAGAGACCCAGTACTTC.

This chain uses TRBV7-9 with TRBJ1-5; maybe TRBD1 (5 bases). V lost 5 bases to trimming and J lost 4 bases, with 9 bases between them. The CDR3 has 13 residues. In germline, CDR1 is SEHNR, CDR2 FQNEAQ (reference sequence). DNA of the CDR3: TGTGCCAGCAGCCCTACAGGAAATCAGCCCCAGCATTTT. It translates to CASSPTGNQPQHF.

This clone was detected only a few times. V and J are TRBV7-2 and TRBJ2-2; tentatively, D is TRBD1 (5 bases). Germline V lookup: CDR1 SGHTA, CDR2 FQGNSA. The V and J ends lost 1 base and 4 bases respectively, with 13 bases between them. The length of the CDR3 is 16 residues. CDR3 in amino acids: CASSLDLGRATGELFF. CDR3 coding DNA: TGTGCCAGCAGCTTAGACTTGGGGCGCGCCACCGGGGAGCTGTTTTTT. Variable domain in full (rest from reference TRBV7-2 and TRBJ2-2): GAGVSQSPSNKVTEKGKDVELRCDPISGHTALYWYRQSLGQGLEFLIYFQGNSAPDKSGLPSDRFSAERTGGSVSTLTIQRTQQEDSAVYLCASSLDLGRATGELFFGEGSRLTVL.

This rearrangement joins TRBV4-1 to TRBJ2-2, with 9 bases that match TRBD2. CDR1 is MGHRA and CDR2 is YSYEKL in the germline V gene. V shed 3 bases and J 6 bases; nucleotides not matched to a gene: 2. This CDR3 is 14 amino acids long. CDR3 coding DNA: TGCGCCAGCAGCCATTTAGCGGGGGCCGGGGAGCTGTTTTTT. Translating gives CASSHLAGAGELFF.

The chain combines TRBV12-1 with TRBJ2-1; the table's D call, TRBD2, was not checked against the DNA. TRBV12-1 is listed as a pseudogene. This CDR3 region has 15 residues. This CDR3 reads CASPKKPWRNNEQFF. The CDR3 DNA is TGTGCCAGCCCTAAAAAACCTTGGAGGAACAATGAGCAGTTCTTC.

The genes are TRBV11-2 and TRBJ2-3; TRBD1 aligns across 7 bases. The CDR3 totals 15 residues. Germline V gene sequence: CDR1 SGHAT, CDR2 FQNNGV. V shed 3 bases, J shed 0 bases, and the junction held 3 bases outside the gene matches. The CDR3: CASSLDRSSTDTQYF. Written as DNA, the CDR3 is TGTGCCAGCAGCTTGGACAGGTCCAGCACAGATACGCAGTATTTT.

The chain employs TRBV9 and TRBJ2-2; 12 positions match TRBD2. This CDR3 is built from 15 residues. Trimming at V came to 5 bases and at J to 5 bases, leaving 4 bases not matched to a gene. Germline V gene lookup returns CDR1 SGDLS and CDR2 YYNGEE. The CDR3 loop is CASSATSGRTGELFF. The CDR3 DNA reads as TGTGCCAGCAGTGCGACTAGCGGGAGAACCGGGGAGCTGTTTTTT.

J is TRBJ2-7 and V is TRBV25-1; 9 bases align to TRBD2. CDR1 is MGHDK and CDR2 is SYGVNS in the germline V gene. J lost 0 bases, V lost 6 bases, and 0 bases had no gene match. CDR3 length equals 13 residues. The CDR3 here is CASRTSGSYEQYF. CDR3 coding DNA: TGTGCCAGCAGGACTAGCGGCTCCTACGAGCAGTACTTC.